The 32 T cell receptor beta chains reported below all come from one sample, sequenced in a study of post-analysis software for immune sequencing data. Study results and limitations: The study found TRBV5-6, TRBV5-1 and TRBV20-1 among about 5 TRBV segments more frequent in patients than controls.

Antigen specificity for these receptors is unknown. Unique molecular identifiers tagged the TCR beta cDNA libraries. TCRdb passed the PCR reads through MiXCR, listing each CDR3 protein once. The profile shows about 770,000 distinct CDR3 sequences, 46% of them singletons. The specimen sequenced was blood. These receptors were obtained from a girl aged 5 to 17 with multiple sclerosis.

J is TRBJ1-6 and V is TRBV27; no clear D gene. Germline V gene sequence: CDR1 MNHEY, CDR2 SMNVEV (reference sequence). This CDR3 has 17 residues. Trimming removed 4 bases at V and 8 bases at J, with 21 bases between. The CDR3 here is CASSSSGVAALDSPLHF. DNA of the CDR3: TGTGCCAGCAGTTCCTCAGGTGTGGCGGCCCTCGATTCACCCCTCCACTTT.

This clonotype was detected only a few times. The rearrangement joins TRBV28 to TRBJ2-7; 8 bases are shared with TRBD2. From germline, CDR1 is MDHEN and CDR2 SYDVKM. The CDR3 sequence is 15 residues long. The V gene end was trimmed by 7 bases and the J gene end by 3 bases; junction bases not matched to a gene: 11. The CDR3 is CASTLGGLVDYEQYF. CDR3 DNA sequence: TGTGCCAGCACTCTAGGGGGACTAGTCGACTACGAGCAGTACTTC.

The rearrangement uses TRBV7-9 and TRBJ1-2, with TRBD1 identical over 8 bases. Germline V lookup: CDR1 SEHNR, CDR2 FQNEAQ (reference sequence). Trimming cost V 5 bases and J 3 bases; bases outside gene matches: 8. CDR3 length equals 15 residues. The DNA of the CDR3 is TGTGCCAGCAGCACCCCAGACAGGGGCCACTATGGCTACACCTTC. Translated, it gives CASSTPDRGHYGYTF.

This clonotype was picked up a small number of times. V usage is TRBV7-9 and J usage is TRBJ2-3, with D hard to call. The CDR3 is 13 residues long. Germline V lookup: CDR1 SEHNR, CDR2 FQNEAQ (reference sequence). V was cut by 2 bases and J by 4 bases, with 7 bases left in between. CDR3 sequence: CASSLSFSDTQYF. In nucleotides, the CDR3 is TGTGCCAGCAGCTTAAGTTTTTCAGATACGCAGTATTTT.

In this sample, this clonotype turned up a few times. In DNA, the CDR3 is TGTGCCAGCAGTGACGGTCACGCGTACCAAGAGACCCAGTACTTC. It specifies CASSDGHAYQETQYF. This chain uses TRBV6-4 with TRBJ2-5; unclear D gene. This CDR3 comprises 15 residues. V was pared by 2 bases and J by 0 bases, with 10 bases between. From germline, CDR1 is MRHNA and CDR2 SNTAGT.

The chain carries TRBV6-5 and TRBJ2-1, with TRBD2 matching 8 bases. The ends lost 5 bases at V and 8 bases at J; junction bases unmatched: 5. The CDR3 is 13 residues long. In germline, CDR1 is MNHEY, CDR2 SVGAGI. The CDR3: CASSASGRYEQFF. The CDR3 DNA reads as TGTGCCAGCAGTGCCAGCGGGAGATATGAGCAGTTCTTC.

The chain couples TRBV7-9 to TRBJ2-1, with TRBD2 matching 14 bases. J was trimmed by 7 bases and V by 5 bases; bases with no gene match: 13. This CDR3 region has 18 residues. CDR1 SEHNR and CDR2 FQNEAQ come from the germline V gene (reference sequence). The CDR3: CASSTIPGTSGSRNEQFF. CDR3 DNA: TGTGCCAGCAGCACAATACCCGGGACTAGCGGGAGCAGGAATGAGCAGTTCTTC. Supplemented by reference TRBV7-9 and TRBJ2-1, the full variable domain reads DTGVSQNPRHKITKRGQNVTFRCDPISEHNRLYWYRQTLGQGPEFLTYFQNEAQLEKSRLLSDRFSAERPKGSFSTLEIQRTEQGDSAMYLCASSTIPGTSGSRNEQFFGPGTRLTVL.

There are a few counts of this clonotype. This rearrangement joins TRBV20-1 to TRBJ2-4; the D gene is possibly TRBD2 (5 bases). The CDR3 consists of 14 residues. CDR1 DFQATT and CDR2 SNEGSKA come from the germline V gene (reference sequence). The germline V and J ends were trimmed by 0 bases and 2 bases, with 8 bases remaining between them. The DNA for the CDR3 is TGCAGTGCTAGAGAATCGGGGACCAAAAACATTCAGTACTTC. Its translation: CSARESGTKNIQYF.

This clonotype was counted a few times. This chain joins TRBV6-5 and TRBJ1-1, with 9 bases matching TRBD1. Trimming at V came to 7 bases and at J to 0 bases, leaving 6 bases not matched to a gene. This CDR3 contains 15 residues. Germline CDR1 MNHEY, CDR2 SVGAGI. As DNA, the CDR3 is TGTGCCAGCACCCCCCGGACAGGGGTGAACACTGAAGCTTTCTTT. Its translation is CASTPRTGVNTEAFF.

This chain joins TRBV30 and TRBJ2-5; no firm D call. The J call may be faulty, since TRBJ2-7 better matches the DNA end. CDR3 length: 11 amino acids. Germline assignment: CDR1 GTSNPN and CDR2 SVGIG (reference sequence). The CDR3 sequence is CAWERIDEQYF. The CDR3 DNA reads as TGTGCCTGGGAACGGATAGACGAGCAGTACTTC.

The CDR3 reads CASSPNPDLSHGYTF. The CDR3 nucleotides read TGTGCCAGCAGTCCCAATCCGGACCTATCTCATGGCTACACCTTC. The chain uses TRBV6-2 or TRBV6-3 and TRBJ1-2; D not certain. This CDR3 region has 15 residues. Germline-derived CDR1 and CDR2 are MNHEY and SVGEGT. The V end lost 5 bases, the J end lost 6 bases, and 19 bases lay between the germline ends.

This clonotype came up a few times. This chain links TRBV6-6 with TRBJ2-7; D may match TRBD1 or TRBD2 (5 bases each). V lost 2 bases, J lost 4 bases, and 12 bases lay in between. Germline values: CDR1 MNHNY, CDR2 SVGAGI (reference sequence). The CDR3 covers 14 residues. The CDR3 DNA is TGTGCCAGCAGTTACGAGGGAAGGGGTTACGAGCAGTACTTC. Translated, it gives CASSYEGRGYEQYF.

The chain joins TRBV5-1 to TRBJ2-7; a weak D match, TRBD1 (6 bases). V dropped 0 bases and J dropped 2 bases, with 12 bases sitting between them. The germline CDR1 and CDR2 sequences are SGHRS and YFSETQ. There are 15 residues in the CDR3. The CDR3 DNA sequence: TGCGCCAGCAGCTTGGCCGGGACAAATCCCTACGAGCAGTACTTC. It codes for CASSLAGTNPYEQYF.

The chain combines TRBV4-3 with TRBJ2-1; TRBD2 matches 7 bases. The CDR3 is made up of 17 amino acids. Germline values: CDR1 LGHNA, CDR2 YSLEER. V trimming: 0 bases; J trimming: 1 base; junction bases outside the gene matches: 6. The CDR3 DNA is TGCGCCAGCAGCCAAGATCCCCCCGGGGGGTCCTACAATGAGCAGTTCTTC. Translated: CASSQDPPGGSYNEQFF.

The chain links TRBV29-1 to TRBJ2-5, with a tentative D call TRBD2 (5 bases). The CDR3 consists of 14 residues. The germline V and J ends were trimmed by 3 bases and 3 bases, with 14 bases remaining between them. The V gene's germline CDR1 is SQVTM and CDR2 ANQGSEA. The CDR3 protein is CSVEPLLVKETQYF. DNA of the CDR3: TGCAGCGTTGAGCCCTTACTAGTTAAAGAGACCCAGTACTTC.

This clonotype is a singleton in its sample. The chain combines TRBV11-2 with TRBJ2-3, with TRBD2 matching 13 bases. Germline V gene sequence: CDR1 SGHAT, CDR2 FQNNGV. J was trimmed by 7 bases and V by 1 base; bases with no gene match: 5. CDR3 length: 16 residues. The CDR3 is CASSLGGLAGEYTQYF. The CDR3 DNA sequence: TGTGCCAGCAGCTTAGGAGGACTAGCGGGAGAGTATACGCAGTATTTT.

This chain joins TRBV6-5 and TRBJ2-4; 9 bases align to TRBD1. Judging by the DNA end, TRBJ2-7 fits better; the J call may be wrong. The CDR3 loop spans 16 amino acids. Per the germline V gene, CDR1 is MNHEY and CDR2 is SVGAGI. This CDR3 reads CASSPVPGQGTNEQYF. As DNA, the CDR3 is TGTGCCAGCAGTCCTGTCCCGGGACAGGGAACGAACGAGCAGTACTTC.

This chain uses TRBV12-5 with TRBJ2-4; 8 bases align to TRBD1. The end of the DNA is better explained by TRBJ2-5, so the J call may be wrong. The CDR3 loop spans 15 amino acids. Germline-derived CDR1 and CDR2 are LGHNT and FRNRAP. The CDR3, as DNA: TGTGCTAGTGGTCCCGCCAGGGGGCTTCAAGAGACCCAGTACTTC. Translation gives CASGPARGLQETQYF.

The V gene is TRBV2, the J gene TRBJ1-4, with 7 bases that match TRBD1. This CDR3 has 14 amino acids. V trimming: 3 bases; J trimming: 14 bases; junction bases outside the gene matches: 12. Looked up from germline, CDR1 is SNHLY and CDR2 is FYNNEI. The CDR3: CASSESISTGNLFF. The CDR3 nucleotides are TGTGCCAGCAGTGAGTCTATCTCGACAGGGAACCTGTTTTTT.

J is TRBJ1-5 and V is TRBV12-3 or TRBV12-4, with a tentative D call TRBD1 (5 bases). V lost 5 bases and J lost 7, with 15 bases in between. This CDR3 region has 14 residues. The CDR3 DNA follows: TGTGCCAGCAGTCCCGAAGGGGCTAGGCAGCCCCAGCATTTT. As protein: CASSPEGARQPQHF.

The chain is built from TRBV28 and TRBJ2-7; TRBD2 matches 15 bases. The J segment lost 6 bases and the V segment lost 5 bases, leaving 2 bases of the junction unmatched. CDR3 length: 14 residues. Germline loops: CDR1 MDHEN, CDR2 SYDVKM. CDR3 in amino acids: CASSMGLAGGEQYF. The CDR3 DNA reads TGTGCCAGCAGTATGGGACTAGCGGGAGGCGAGCAGTACTTC.

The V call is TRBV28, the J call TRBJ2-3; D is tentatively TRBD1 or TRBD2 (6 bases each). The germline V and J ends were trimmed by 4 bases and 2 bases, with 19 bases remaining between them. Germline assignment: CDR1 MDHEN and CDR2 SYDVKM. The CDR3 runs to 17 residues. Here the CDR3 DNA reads TGTGCCAGCAGTTCCGGATCGCTAGGGGGGATCACAGATACGCAGTATTTT. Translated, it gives CASSSGSLGGITDTQYF. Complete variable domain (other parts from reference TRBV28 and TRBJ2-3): DVKVTQSSRYLVKRTGEKVFLECVQDMDHENMFWYRQDPGLGLRLIYFSYDVKMKEKGDIPEGYSVSREKKERFSLILESASTNQTSMYLCASSSGSLGGITDTQYFGPGTRLTVL.

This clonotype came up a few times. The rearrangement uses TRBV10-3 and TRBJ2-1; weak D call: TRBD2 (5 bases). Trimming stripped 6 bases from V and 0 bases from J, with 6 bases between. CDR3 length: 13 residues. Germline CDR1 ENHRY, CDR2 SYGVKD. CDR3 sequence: CAIREDSYNEQFF. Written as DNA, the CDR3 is TGTGCCATCAGGGAGGACTCCTACAATGAGCAGTTCTTC.

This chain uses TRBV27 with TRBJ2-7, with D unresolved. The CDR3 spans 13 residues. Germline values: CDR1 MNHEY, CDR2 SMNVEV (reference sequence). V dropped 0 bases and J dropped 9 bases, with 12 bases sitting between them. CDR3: CASSLSPIAGQYF. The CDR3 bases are TGTGCCAGCAGTTTATCCCCCATAGCTGGGCAGTACTTC.

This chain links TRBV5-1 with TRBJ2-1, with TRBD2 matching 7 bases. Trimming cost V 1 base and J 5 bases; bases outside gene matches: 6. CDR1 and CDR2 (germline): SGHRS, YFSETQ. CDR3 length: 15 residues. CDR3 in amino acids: CASSLKPSGNNEQFF. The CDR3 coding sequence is TGCGCCAGCAGCTTGAAGCCTAGCGGCAACAATGAGCAGTTCTTC.

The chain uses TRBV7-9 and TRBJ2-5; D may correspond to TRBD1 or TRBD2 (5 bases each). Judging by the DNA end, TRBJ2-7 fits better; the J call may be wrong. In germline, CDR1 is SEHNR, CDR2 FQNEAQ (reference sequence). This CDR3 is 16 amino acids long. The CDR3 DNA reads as TGTGCCAGCAGCTTAGCCGCGACCCGGGGCATTTACGAGCAGTACTTC. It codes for CASSLAATRGIYEQYF.

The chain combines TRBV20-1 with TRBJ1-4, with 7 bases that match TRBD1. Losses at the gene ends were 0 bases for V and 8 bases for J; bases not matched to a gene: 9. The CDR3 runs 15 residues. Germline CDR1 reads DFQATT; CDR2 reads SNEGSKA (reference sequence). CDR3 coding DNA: TGCAGTGCTAGAGATCGGGGGACAGTCGGCGAAAAACTGTTTTTT. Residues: CSARDRGTVGEKLFF.

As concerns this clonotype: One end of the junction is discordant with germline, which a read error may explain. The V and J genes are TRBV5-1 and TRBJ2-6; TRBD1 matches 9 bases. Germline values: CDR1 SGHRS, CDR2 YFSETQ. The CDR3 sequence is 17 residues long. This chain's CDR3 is CVSSPHRGLGGANVLTF. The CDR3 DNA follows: TGCGTCAGCAGCCCCCACAGGGGGCTAGGAGGGGCCAACGTCCTGACTTTC.

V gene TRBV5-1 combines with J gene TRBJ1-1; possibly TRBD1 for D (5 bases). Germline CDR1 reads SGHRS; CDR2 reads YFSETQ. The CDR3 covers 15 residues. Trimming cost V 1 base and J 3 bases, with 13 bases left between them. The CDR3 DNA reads TGCGCCAGCAGCTTGTCCGGCTTGGGGGACACTGAAGCTTTCTTT. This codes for CASSLSGLGDTEAFF.

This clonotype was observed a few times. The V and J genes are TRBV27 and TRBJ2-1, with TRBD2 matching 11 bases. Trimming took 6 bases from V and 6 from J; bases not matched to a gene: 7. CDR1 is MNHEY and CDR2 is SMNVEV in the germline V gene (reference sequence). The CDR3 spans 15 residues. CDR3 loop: CASRLVAGGVNEQFF. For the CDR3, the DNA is TGTGCCAGCAGGCTCGTAGCGGGAGGGGTCAATGAGCAGTTCTTC.

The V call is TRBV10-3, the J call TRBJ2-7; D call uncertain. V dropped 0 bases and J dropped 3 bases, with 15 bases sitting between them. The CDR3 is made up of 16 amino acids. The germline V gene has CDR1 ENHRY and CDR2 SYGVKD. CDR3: CAISESTPRNFYEQYF. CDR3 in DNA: TGTGCCATCAGTGAGTCGACTCCACGGAACTTCTACGAGCAGTACTTC.

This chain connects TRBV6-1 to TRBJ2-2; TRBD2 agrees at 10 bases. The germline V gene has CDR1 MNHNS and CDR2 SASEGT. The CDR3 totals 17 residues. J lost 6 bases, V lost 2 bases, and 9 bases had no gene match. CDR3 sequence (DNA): TGTGCCAGCAGTGAACCCATGGGACTAGCGATTGCCGGGGAGCTGTTTTTT. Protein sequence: CASSEPMGLAIAGELFF.